This T cell receptor beta chain was found in a study of cytomegalovirus exposure and HLA in healthy donors. For the study at large: Clustering assigned about 80% of the approximately 390 genotyped donors to the Caucasian-associated ancestry cluster. General study results and limits: As was reported, the HLA-A and HLA-B alleles of most subjects were accurately predicted from TCR beta sequences. A later analysis found common viral pathogens apparently linked to several of the most significant clusters.

With respect to this clone: Its antigen is still unknown.

Vbeta (60) and Jbeta (13) primers were used in the PCR. Authors' data handling: Counted up in a later analysis, unique TCR beta chains came to about 80 million, with some 11 million shared. TCRdb's copy holds only in-frame clones and misses some; the assay was immunoSEQ multiplex PCR. V, J and clone size were drawn from that table, and D and trimming were deduced from the DNA. Among around 120,000 clones, 9% to 10% were seen once, and the ten largest hold 2.5% to 3.5%. This CDR3 spans 16 amino acids. Germline lookup yields CDR1 LGHNA and CDR2 YNFKEQ. The germline V and J ends were trimmed by 1 base and 4 bases, with 13 bases remaining between them.

The sequenced sample was PBMCs. The receptor comes from a man aged 30-40 years in good health and CMV-seronegative. This chain links TRBV4-2 with TRBJ1-4; tentatively, D is TRBD1 (5 bases). The CDR3 protein is CASSQVLQGINEKLFF. CDR3 DNA sequence: TGTGCCAGCAGCCAAGTTCTTCAGGGCATTAATGAAAAACTGTTTTTT.